These 2 T cell receptor beta chains came from one sample sequenced in a study of blood T cell repertoires in COVID-19 (dated by TCRdb to about 2020). Libraries were prepared through the immunoSEQ multiplex PCR assay. TCRdb provides this immuneACCESS table in a form limited to in-frame rearrangements. Some clones are lacking; in checked studies, under half of them reflect an unresolved V gene, and why the rest are absent is not known. Here the sample has about 98,000 clones; approximately 81% occur a single time. The top ten clonotypes cover about 10% of the sample. The source material was peripheral blood. The receptors originated from an elderly woman with acute or convalescent COVID-19.

The chain uses TRBV12-3 or TRBV12-4 and TRBJ1-6; 8 positions match TRBD1. J was trimmed by 10 bases and V by 6 bases; bases with no gene match: 5. The CDR3 sequence is 13 residues long. The CDR3: CASSGQGESPLHF. The CDR3 DNA reads TGTGCCAGCAGCGGACAGGGAGAATCACCCCTCCACTTT.

The rearrangement uses TRBV28 and TRBJ2-7; 7 bases are a match to TRBD2. This CDR3 comprises 14 residues. Germline V gene data show CDR1 as MDHEN and CDR2 as SYDVKM. The trim removed 6 bases at V and 5 bases at J, leaving 10 bases unmatched. The DNA for the CDR3 is TGTGCCAGCAGCAAAGGACTAGGAGTCAACGAGCAGTACGTC. This sequence encodes CASSKGLGVNEQYV.